This T cell receptor beta chain emerged from a study of cytomegalovirus exposure and HLA in healthy donors. Trimming removed 1 base at V and 2 bases at J, with 11 bases between. Germline values: CDR1 MGHRA, CDR2 YSYEKL. The CDR3 contains 15 residues. Concerning this clone itself: Its antigen is unknown.

Study conclusions and caveats: Per a later analysis, 15,000 to 20,000 TCR beta sequences showed association with HLA alleles at 0.05 false discovery rate. Some segments of the V type, notably TRBV6-2 and TRBV6-3, were excluded as indistinguishable. Later on, a genetic analysis was performed. It linked a missense variant in DCLRE1C with V- and J-gene trimming of TCR beta.

The PCR made use of 60 Vbeta and 13 Jbeta primers. Source study methods: Later, 75 million to 100 million unique TCR beta chains were counted in an analysis, and about 10 million of them were shared. Only in-frame clones appear in the TCRdb table, and some are missing; sequencing was by immunoSEQ multiplex PCR. V, J and clone size are those of that table, while D and trimming were read from the DNA. The sample shows tens of thousands of clones, about 80% of them seen only once. The specimen was PBMCs. The receptor was derived from a man aged 25-40 years in good health and CMV-seropositive. V gene TRBV4-1 combines with J gene TRBJ1-2; a possible D gene is TRBD1 (6 bases). The CDR3, as DNA: TGCGCCAGCAGCCAAGGGGCAGGGGTCAACTATGGCTACACCTTC. Protein sequence: CASSQGAGVNYGYTF.